This T cell receptor (beta chain) was captured in a study of OX40 agonist ivuxolimab in advanced cancers. For the wider study: The costimulatory receptor OX40 (CD134) was targeted by ivuxolimab, a fully human IgG2 agonistic monoclonal antibody. Intravenous ivuxolimab was administered to patients every 2 weeks at six dose levels: 0.01, 0.1, 0.3, 1.5, 3 and 10 mg/kg. Among the roughly 50 dose-escalation patients, some 20 had hepatocellular carcinoma, around 15 melanoma, 9 renal cell carcinoma and 9 head and neck cancer. The dose-escalation cohort was roughly 80% male with a mean age of around 62 years, ranging from 23 to 79. Patients were allowed to have had prior anti-PD-1, anti-PD-L1 or anti-CTLA-4 therapy, and approximately 39% of the dose-escalation patients had been treated with checkpoint inhibitors. Three dose-escalation patients achieved partial responses, one with hepatocellular carcinoma and two with cutaneous melanoma. Peripheral TCRbeta sequencing aimed to test whether ivuxolimab altered TCR sequence diversity and caused clonal T-cell expansion. The paper describes the monotherapy dose-escalation part (N of about 54 patients) of the phase I trial of ivuxolimab.

The trial excluded patients who had a history of autoimmune disease or were on systemic immunosuppression. Peripheral blood for TCR sequencing was drawn from every dose cohort at baseline, at cycle 4 day 1 and at cycle 7 day 1. The samples were taken from a phase I, first-in-human, multicenter, open-label dose-escalation trial of ivuxolimab. The trial enrolled adults with locally advanced or metastatic head and neck squamous cell, hepatocellular, melanoma or renal cell carcinoma. Before TCR sequencing, CD4+ T cells and CD8+ T cells were sorted from peripheral blood as separate populations. Genomic DNA was extracted from sorted cells for sequencing of the TCRbeta CDR3 region. The immunoSEQ Assay was used to sequence the TCRbeta CDR3 regions. Drawn from immuneACCESS, this table holds only the in-frame rearrangements with V and J called that TCRdb kept. Clones are partly lost; checked studies trace under half to an unresolved V gene and leave the rest unexplained. A total of fewer than 15,000 clones appear in this sample, 82% of them only once. The top ten clones comprise around 44% of the sample.

V trim: 2 bases; J trim: 7 bases; unmatched bases: 5. The germline V gene gives CDR1 as SGDLS and CDR2 as YYNGEE. The CDR3 starts with the cysteine, ends with the phenylalanine, and has 13 residues. Only the CDR3 DNA stays, 39 bases, in frame from base 1. Comments on this clone: This clone's antigen is unknown. Per-base quality was not reported, and no clone a single base away is much larger than it.

The investigation overall reported the following: The antigen specificity of the clonally expanded peripheral T cells was not determined. Low levels of normalized T-cell clonal expansion were also seen in some nonresponding patients. On average, CD8+ T cells showed more expanded clones than CD4+ T cells after ivuxolimab. Partial responders in the 0.1-3.0 mg/kg groups had among the lowest normalized peripheral clonal expansion, especially among CD8+ T cells. At doses from 0.1 to 3.0 mg/kg, clonal expansion was seen in both CD4+ and CD8+ blood T cells between baseline and week 6.

In this chain, TRBV9 is recombined with TRBJ2-7; 8 nucleotides in the junction match TRBD1. The input for sequencing was CD4+ or CD8+ T cells sorted from blood, taken in a trial of the OX40 agonist ivuxolimab. The TCR was taken from an adult with an advanced solid tumor such as melanoma, head and neck, liver or kidney cancer. The nucleotide sequence is given as TGTGCCAGCAGCGTTGCGAACAGGGGGGAGCAGTACTTC. It encodes CASSVANRGEQYF.